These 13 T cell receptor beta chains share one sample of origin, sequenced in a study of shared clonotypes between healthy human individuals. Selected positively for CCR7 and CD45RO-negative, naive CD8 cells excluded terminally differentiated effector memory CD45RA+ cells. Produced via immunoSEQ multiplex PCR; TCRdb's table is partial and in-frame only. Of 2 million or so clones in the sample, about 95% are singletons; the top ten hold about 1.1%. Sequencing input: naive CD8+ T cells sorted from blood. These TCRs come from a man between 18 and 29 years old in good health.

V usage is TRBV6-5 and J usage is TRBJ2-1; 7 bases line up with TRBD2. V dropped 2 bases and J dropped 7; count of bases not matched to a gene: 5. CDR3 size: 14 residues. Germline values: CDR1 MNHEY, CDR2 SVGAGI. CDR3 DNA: TGTGCCAGCAGTTACGGACTAGTGGGTAATGAGCAGTTCTTC. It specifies CASSYGLVGNEQFF.

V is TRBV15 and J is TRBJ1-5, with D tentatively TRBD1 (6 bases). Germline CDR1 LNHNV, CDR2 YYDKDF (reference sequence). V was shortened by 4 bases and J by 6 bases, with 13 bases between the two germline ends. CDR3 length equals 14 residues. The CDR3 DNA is TGTGCCACCAGCACCTCAGGGGACGGTCAGCCCCAGCATTTT. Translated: CATSTSGDGQPQHF.

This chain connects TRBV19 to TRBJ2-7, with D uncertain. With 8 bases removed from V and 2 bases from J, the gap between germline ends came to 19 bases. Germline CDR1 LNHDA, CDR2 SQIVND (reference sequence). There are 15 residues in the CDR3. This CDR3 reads CASSPSSPVTYEQYF. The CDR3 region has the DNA TGTGCCAGTTCCCCGTCTTCCCCGGTTACCTACGAGCAGTACTTC. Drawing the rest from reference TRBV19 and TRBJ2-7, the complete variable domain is DGGITQSPKYLFRKEGQNVTLSCEQNLNHDAMYWYRQDPGQGLRLIYYSQIVNDFQKGDIAEGYSVSREKKESFPLTVTSAQKNPTAFYLCASSPSSPVTYEQYFGPGTRLTVT.

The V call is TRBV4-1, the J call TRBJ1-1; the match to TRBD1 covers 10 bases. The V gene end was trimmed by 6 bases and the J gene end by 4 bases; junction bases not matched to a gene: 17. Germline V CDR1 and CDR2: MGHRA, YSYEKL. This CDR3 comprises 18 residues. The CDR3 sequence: CASRTQFGGQGLSTEAFF. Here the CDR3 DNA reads TGCGCCAGCAGGACCCAGTTTGGGGGACAGGGGTTGAGCACTGAAGCTTTCTTT.

CDR3 coding DNA: TGCGCCAGCAGTGTAGGGACAGCTCCCCTCTATGGCTACACCTTC. This translates into CASSVGTAPLYGYTF. The chain is built from TRBV10-2 and TRBJ1-2; 7 bases align to TRBD1. The CDR3 extends over 15 amino acids. Trimming removed 4 bases from V and 4 bases from J; junction bases left unmatched: 9. CDR1 is WSHSY and CDR2 is SAAADI in the germline V gene.

The CDR3 is CASSTTGGRDSPLHF. In nucleotides, the CDR3 is TGTGCCAGCTCAACCACTGGGGGCAGAGATTCACCCCTCCACTTT. J is TRBJ1-6 and V is TRBV18; D is perhaps TRBD1 (6 bases). CDR3 length: 15 amino acids. V was clipped by 5 bases and J by 8 bases, with 16 bases between them. CDR1 and CDR2 from the germline V gene are KGHSH and LQKENI.

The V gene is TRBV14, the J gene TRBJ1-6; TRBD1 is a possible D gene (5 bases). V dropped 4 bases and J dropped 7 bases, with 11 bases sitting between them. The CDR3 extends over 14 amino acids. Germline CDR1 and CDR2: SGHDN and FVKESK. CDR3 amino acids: CASSPGGDNSPLHF. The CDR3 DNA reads TGTGCCAGCAGCCCGGGGGGGGACAATTCACCCCTCCACTTT.

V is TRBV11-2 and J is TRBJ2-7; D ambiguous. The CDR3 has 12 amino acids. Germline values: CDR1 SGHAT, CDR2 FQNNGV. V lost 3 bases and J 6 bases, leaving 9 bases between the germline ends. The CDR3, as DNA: TGTGCCAGCAGCTTCGGTAATTTCGAGCAGTACTTC. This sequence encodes CASSFGNFEQYF.

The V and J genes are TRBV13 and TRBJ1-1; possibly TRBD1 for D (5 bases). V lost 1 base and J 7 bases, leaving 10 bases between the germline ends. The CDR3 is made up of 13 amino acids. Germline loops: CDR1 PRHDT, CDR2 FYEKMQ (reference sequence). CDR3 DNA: TGTGCCAGCAGCTTAGAAGGGGATAGTGAAGCTTTCTTT. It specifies CASSLEGDSEAFF.

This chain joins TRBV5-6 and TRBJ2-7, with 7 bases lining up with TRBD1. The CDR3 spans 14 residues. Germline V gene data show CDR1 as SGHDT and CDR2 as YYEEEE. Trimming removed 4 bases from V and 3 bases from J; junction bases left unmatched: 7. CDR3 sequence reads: CASSVDRDLYEQYF. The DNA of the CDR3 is TGTGCCAGCAGCGTCGACAGGGACCTCTACGAGCAGTACTTC.

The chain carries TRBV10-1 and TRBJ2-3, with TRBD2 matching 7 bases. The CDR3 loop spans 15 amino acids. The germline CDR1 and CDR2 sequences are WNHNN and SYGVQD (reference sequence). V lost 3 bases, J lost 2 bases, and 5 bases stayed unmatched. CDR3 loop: CASSDGAGVTDTQYF. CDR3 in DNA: TGCGCCAGCAGTGATGGGGCGGGGGTCACAGATACGCAGTATTTT.

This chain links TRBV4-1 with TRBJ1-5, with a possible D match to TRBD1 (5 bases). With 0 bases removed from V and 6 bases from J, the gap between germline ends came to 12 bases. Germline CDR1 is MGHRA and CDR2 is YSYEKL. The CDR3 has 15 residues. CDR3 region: CASSQEARGFQPQHF. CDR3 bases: TGCGCCAGCAGCCAAGAGGCTAGGGGTTTTCAGCCCCAGCATTTT.

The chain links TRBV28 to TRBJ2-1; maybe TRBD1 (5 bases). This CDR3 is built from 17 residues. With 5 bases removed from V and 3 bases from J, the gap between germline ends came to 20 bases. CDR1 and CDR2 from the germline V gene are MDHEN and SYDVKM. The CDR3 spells CASSPPTGYYYYNEQFF. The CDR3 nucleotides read TGTGCCAGCAGTCCCCCCACAGGATATTACTACTACAATGAGCAGTTCTTC.